A single sample is the source of the 6 T cell receptor beta chains below, sequenced in a study of long-term antiretroviral therapy in people with HIV. Assay version v3.0 of immunoSEQ was used, and it was run at survey level. Repertoires were generated with immunoSEQ multiplex PCR, while TCRdb's copy carries only in-frame clones and drops some. The sample carries 9,500 to 15,000 clones, over 65% recorded once. The sample consisted of unsorted PBMCs, taken just under 3.2 years before starting antiretroviral therapy. Source of these receptors: a man aged 35-49 years with HIV.

This chain connects TRBV28 to TRBJ2-7; 12 positions agree with TRBD1. This CDR3 comprises 15 residues. Germline CDR1 reads MDHEN; CDR2 reads SYDVKM. J lost 3 bases, V lost 2 bases, and 2 bases had no gene match. The CDR3 here is CASSLGDRGLYEQYF. The CDR3 region has the DNA TGTGCCAGCAGTTTAGGGGACAGGGGGCTCTACGAGCAGTACTTC.

The chain links TRBV27 to TRBJ1-1, with a possible D match to TRBD1 (5 bases). The CDR3 loop spans 14 amino acids. Looked up from germline, CDR1 is MNHEY and CDR2 is SMNVEV (reference sequence). V was shortened by 3 bases and J by 6 bases, with 14 bases between the two germline ends. In nucleotides, the CDR3 is TGTGCCAGCAGTTTGACCGACCTAGGGGCTGAAGCTTTCTTT. Its translation: CASSLTDLGAEAFF.

The V call is TRBV5-5, the J call TRBJ2-7; D is perhaps TRBD1 or TRBD2 (5 bases each). The CDR3 length is 15 residues. Trimming stripped 0 bases from V and 0 bases from J, with 10 bases between. Germline CDR1 is SGHKS and CDR2 is YYEKEE (reference sequence). CDR3 in DNA: TGTGCCAGCAGCTTGGGGGACGGAAGCTCCTACGAGCAGTACTTC. It yields the protein CASSLGDGSSYEQYF.

V and J are TRBV9 and TRBJ2-5, with TRBD1 matching 9 bases. Germline CDR1 is SGDLS and CDR2 is YYNGEE. The CDR3 has 16 amino acids. V was pared by 0 bases and J by 3 bases, with 6 bases of the junction left unmatched. CDR3 DNA sequence: TGTGCCAGCAGCGTAGACGGGACAGGGATAAAAGAGACCCAGTACTTC. Its protein product is CASSVDGTGIKETQYF.

V gene TRBV18 combines with J gene TRBJ1-2; possibly TRBD1 for D (5 bases). V was cut by 3 bases and J by 2 bases, with 10 bases left in between. CDR1 is KGHSH, CDR2 LQKENI, per germline. CDR3 length: 14 amino acids. CDR3 in DNA: TGTGCCAGCTCACCCTGGGACGGGAACTATGGCTACACCTTC. Protein product: CASSPWDGNYGYTF.

The rearrangement links TRBV18 to TRBJ2-2; 8 nucleotides match TRBD2. This CDR3 region has 18 residues. Germline V gene sequence: CDR1 KGHSH, CDR2 LQKENI. V was pared by 2 bases and J by 4 bases, with 12 bases of the junction left unmatched. DNA for the CDR3: TGTGCCAGCTCACCATGGGCTAGCGGGCGTTCTGGCACCGGGGAGCTGTTTTTT. As protein: CASSPWASGRSGTGELFF.